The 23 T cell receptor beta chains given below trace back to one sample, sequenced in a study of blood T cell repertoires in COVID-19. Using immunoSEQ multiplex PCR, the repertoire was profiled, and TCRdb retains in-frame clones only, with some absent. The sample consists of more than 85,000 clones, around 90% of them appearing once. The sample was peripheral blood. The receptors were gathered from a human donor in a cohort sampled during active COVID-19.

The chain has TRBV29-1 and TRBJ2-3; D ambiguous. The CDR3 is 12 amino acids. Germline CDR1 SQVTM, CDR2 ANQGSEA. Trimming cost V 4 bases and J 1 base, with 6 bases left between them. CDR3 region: CSVVAGTDTQYF. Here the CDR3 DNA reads TGCAGCGTTGTGGCAGGCACAGATACGCAGTATTTT.

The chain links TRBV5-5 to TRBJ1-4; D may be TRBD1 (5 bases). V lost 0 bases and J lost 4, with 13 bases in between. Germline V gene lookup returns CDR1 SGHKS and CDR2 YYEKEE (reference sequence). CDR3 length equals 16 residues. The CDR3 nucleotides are TGTGCCAGCAGCTTGGAAGTCGCAGGGTTTAATGAAAAACTGTTTTTT. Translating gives CASSLEVAGFNEKLFF.

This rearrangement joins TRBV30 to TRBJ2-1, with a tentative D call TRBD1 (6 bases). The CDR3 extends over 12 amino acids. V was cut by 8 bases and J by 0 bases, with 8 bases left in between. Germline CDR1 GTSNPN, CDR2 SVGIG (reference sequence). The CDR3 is CARGYSYNEQFF. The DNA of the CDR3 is TGTGCCAGGGGGTACTCCTACAATGAGCAGTTCTTC.

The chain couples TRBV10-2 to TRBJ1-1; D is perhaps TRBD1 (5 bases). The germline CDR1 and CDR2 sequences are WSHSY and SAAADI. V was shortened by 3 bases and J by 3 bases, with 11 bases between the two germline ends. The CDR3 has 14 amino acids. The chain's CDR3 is CASSDREPYTEAFF. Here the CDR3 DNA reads TGCGCCAGCAGTGACAGGGAACCTTACACTGAAGCTTTCTTT.

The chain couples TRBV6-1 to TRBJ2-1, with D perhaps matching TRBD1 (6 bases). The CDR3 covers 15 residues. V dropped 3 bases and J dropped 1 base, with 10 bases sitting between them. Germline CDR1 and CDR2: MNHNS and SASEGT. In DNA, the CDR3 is TGTGCCAGCAGTGAGGGGGCGGGTTCCTACAATGAGCAGTTCTTC. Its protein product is CASSEGAGSYNEQFF.

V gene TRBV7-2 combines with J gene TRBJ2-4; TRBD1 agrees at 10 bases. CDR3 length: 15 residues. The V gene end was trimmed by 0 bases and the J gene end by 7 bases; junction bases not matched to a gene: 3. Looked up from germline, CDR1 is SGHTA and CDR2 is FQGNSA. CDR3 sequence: CASSLAWGQGNIQYF. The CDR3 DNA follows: TGTGCCAGCAGCTTAGCTTGGGGACAGGGGAACATTCAGTACTTC. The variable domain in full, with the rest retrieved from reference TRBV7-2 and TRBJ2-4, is GAGVSQSPSNKVTEKGKDVELRCDPISGHTALYWYRQSLGQGLEFLIYFQGNSAPDKSGLPSDRFSAERTGGSVSTLTIQRTQQEDSAVYLCASSLAWGQGNIQYFGAGTRLSVL.

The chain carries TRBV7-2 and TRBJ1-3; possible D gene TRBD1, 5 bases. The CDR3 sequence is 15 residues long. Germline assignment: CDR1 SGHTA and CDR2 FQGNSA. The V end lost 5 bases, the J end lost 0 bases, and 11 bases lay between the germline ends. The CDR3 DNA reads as TGTGCCAGCAGCCCCCGACAGTTCTCTGGAAACACCATATATTTT. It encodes CASSPRQFSGNTIYF.

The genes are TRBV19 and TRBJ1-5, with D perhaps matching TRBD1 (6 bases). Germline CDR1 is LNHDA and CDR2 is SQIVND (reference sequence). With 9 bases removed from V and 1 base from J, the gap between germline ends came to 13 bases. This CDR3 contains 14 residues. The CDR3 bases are TGTGCCAGCCGGGGGGCGGCGAGCAATCAGCCCCAGCATTTT. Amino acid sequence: CASRGAASNQPQHF.

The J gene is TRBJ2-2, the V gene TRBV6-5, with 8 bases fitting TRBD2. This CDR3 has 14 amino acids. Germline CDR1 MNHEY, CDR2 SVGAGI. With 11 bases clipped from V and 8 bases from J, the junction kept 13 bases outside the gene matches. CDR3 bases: TGTGCCTCAGGACCTAGCGGGCGTCTTGGGGAGCTGTTTTTT. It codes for CASGPSGRLGELFF.

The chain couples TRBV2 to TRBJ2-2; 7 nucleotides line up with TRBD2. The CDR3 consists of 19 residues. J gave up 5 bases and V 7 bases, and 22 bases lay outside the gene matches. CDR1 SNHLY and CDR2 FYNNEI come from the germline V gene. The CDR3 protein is CASTRQVWLAAGGTGELFF. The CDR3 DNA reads TGTGCCAGCACCCGCCAAGTGTGGCTAGCGGCCGGAGGTACCGGGGAGCTGTTTTTT.

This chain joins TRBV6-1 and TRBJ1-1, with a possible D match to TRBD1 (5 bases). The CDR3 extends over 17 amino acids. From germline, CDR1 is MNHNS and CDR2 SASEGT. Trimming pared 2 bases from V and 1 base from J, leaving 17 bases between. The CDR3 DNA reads TGTGCCAGCAGTGAATTCGGCGGTGGTCAGGGGAACACTGAAGCTTTCTTT. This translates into CASSEFGGGQGNTEAFF.

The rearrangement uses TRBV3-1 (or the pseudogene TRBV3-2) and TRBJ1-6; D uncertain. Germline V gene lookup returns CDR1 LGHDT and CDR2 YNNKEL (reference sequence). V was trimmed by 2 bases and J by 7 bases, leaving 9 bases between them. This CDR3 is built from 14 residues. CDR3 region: CASSQPTENSPLHF. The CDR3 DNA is TGTGCCAGCAGCCAACCCACGGAGAATTCACCCCTCCACTTT.

In nucleotides, the CDR3 is TGTGCCAGCAGGGGACTAGCGGGAGACTATGAGCAGTTCTTC. It encodes CASRGLAGDYEQFF. The V gene is TRBV6-5, the J gene TRBJ2-1; 14 positions agree with TRBD2. This CDR3 spans 14 amino acids. The germline gives CDR1 MNHEY, CDR2 SVGAGI. V lost 6 bases, J lost 8 bases, and 3 bases stayed unmatched.

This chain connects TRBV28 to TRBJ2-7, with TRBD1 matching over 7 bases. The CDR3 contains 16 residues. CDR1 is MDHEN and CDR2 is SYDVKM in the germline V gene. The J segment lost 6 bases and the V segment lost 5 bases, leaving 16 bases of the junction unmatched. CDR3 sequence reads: CASSSSGDSIPLEQYF. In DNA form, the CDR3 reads TGTGCCAGCAGTAGCTCCGGGGACAGTATTCCTCTCGAGCAGTACTTC.

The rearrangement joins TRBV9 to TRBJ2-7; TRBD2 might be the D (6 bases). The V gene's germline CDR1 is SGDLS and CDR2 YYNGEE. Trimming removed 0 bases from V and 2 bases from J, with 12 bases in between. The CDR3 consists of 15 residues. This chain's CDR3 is CASSVDQRATYEQYF. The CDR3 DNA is TGTGCCAGCAGCGTAGATCAGCGGGCGACCTACGAGCAGTACTTC.

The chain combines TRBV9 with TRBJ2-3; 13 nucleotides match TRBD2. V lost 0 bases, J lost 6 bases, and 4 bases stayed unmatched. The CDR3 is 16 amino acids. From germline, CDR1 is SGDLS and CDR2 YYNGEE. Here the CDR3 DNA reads TGTGCCAGCAGCGTAGTTACTAGCGGGAGGGCGGATACGCAGTATTTT. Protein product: CASSVVTSGRADTQYF.

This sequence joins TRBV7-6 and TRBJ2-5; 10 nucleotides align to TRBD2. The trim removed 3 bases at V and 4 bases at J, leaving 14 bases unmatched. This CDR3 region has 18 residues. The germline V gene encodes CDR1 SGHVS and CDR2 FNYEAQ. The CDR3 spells CASSFVAVSGGLGETQYF. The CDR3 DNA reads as TGTGCCAGCAGCTTCGTCGCGGTTAGCGGGGGGTTGGGAGAGACCCAGTACTTC.

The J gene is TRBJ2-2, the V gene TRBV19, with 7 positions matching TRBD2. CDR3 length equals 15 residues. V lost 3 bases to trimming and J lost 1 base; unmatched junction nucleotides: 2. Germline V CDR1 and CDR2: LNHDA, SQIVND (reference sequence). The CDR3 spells CASSIGTKNTGELFF. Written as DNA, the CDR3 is TGTGCCAGTAGTATTGGGACTAAGAACACCGGGGAGCTGTTTTTT.

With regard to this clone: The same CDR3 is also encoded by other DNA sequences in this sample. CDR3 nucleotide sequence: TGTGCCAGCAGCCGCGGACAGGGATCCTACGAGCAGTACTTC. It encodes CASSRGQGSYEQYF. The chain is built from TRBV6-5 and TRBJ2-7, with 8 positions matching TRBD1. The germline CDR1 and CDR2 sequences are MNHEY and SVGAGI. V trimming: 6 bases; J trimming: 1 base; junction bases outside the gene matches: 5. This CDR3 region has 14 residues.

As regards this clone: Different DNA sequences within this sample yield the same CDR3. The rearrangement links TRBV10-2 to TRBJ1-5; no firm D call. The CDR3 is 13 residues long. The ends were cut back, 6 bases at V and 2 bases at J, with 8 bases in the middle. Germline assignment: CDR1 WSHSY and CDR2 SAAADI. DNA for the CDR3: TGCGCCAGCAGCCTCCAGGGCAATCAGCCCCAGCATTTT. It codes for CASSLQGNQPQHF.

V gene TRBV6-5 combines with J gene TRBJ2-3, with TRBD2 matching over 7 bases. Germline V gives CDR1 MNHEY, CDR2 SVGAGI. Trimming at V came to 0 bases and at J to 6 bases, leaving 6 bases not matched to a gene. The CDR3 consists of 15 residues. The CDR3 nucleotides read TGTGCCAGCAGTTACTCGAACGGGGGGTGGGATACGCAGTATTTT. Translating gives CASSYSNGGWDTQYF.

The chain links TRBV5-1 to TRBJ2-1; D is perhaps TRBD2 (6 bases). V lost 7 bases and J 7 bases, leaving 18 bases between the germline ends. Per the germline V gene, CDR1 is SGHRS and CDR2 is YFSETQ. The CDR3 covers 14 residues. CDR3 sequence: CASRHSSVGNEQFF. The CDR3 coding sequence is TGCGCCAGCCGACATTCTAGCGTAGGGAATGAGCAGTTCTTC. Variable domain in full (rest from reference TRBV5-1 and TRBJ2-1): KAGVTQTPRYLIKTRGQQVTLSCSPISGHRSVSWYQQTPGQGLQFLFEYFSETQRNKGNFPGRFSGRQFSNSRSEMNVSTLELGDSALYLCASRHSSVGNEQFFGPGTRLTVL.

The CDR3 is CATSSVDGNTQYF. For the CDR3, the DNA is TGTGCCACCAGCAGTGTTGACGGGAATACGCAGTATTTT. The V call is TRBV15, the J call TRBJ2-3; D is possibly TRBD2 (5 bases). The CDR3 totals 13 residues. V lost 3 bases to trimming and J lost 7 bases, with 11 bases between them. CDR1 and CDR2 (germline): LNHNV, YYDKDF (reference sequence).